Below, 18 T cell receptor beta chains from the same sample are listed, as sequenced in a study of cytomegalovirus exposure and HLA in healthy donors. The PCR had 60 Vbeta and 13 Jbeta primers. Sequenced by immunoSEQ multiplex PCR; TCRdb stores in-frame clones only, minus some. The repertoire table contains about 200,000 clones. The source material was PBMCs. These receptors all come from a girl aged 2-15 years in good health and CMV-seropositive.

The chain carries TRBV29-1 and TRBJ1-5, with 7 bases lining up with TRBD1. Germline values: CDR1 SQVTM, CDR2 ANQGSEA. V dropped 0 bases and J dropped 3; count of bases not matched to a gene: 5. This CDR3 has 15 residues. CDR3 protein: CSVEDLTGANQPQHF. CDR3 coding DNA: TGCAGCGTTGAAGACTTAACAGGGGCCAATCAGCCCCAGCATTTT.

The chain combines TRBV7-9 with TRBJ2-5; no clear D. This CDR3 contains 13 residues. V was pared by 1 base and J by 3 bases, with 6 bases between. The V gene's germline CDR1 is SEHNR and CDR2 FQNEAQ (reference sequence). CDR3: CASSLEPKETQYF. CDR3 DNA sequence: TGTGCCAGCAGCTTAGAGCCTAAAGAGACCCAGTACTTC.

The V and J genes are TRBV9 and TRBJ1-2; possibly TRBD1 for D (5 bases). V was trimmed by 0 bases and J by 3 bases, leaving 9 bases between them. CDR1 is SGDLS and CDR2 is YYNGEE in the germline V gene. The CDR3 length is 14 residues. The CDR3 reads CASSVADTDYGYTF. The DNA of the CDR3 is TGTGCCAGCAGCGTAGCGGACACCGACTATGGCTACACCTTC. The full variable domain, rest sourced from reference TRBV9 and TRBJ1-2, is DSGVTQTPKHLITATGQRVTLRCSPRSGDLSVYWYQQSLDQGLQFLIQYYNGEERAKGNILERFSAQQFPDLHSELNLSSLELGDSALYFCASSVADTDYGYTFGSGTRLTVV.

The V and J genes are TRBV7-6 and TRBJ2-1; 7 bases are shared with TRBD1. The germline CDR1 and CDR2 sequences are SGHVS and FNYEAQ. The CDR3 has 13 amino acids. The ends lost 4 bases at V and 6 bases at J; junction bases unmatched: 3. The CDR3 nucleotides are TGTGCCAGCAGCTCGGCAGGGGGCAATGAGCAGTTCTTC. Translated: CASSSAGGNEQFF.

In the case of this clone: Its ends do not fully match the called genes, so a read error is possible. The chain recombines TRBV27 with TRBJ1-2; no definite D call. There are 13 residues in the CDR3. In germline, CDR1 is MNHEY, CDR2 SMNVEV (reference sequence). CDR3 DNA: TGTGCCAGCAGTCTATCCAGGCAGAATGGCTACACCTTC. It encodes CASSLSRQNGYTF.

The V gene is TRBV7-9, the J gene TRBJ2-6; D not resolved. This CDR3 spans 11 amino acids. CDR1 is SEHNR, CDR2 FQNEAQ, per germline (reference sequence). The V and J ends lost 5 bases and 10 bases respectively, with 6 bases between them. CDR3 protein: CASSPENVLTF. CDR3 DNA: TGTGCCAGCAGCCCTGAGAACGTCCTGACTTTC.

The V gene is TRBV7-2, the J gene TRBJ2-5, with 7 positions matching TRBD2. This CDR3 comprises 15 residues. With V trimmed by 4 bases and J by 5 bases, 10 bases remained unmatched. The germline gives CDR1 SGHTA, CDR2 FQGNSA. The CDR3 reads CASSYRPAGWETQYF. In nucleotides, the CDR3 is TGTGCCAGCAGCTACCGCCCAGCGGGATGGGAGACCCAGTACTTC.

The rearrangement uses TRBV5-5 and TRBJ2-1; D remains ambiguous. The CDR3 is 15 amino acids. V was shortened by 1 base and J by 9 bases, with 17 bases between the two germline ends. Germline loops: CDR1 SGHKS, CDR2 YYEKEE (reference sequence). The CDR3 region has the DNA TGTGCCAGCAGCTTGCGGCGGCAAGGTCAAGGTGAGCAGTTCTTC. Protein sequence: CASSLRRQGQGEQFF. Full variable domain (outside the CDR3, taken from reference TRBV5-5 and TRBJ2-1): DAGVTQSPTHLIKTRGQQVTLRCSPISGHKSVSWYQQVLGQGPQFIFQYYEKEERGRGNFPDRFSARQFPNYSSELNVNALLLGDSALYLCASSLRRQGQGEQFFGPGTRLTVL.

In DNA form, the CDR3 reads TGTGCCAGCAGTATTAGCGGGGCCTTCTACGAGCAGTACTTC. Protein product: CASSISGAFYEQYF. The chain employs TRBV6-1 and TRBJ2-7, with 8 positions matching TRBD2. Germline V CDR1 and CDR2: MNHNS, SASEGT. This CDR3 region has 14 residues. The V gene end was trimmed by 5 bases and the J gene end by 3 bases; junction bases not matched to a gene: 6.

The rearrangement joins TRBV5-4 to TRBJ2-1; 7 bases fit TRBD2. The germline gives CDR1 SGHNT, CDR2 YYREEE (reference sequence). The CDR3 contains 10 residues. CDR3 in amino acids: CAAGDHEQFF. Here the CDR3 DNA reads TGTGCGGCGGGAGATCATGAGCAGTTCTTC.

The chain employs TRBV29-1 and TRBJ1-1; a possible D gene is TRBD1 (5 bases). Germline V gene sequence: CDR1 SQVTM, CDR2 ANQGSEA. CDR3 length: 14 residues. Trimming pared 4 bases from V and 0 bases from J, leaving 12 bases between. CDR3 amino acids: CSVVGRVMNTEAFF. CDR3 DNA: TGCAGCGTTGTGGGCAGGGTAATGAACACTGAAGCTTTCTTT.

The chain recombines TRBV7-9 with TRBJ1-1; D perhaps matches TRBD1 (5 bases). The CDR3 has 13 residues. V lost 5 bases and J lost 5, with 12 bases in between. Germline V CDR1 and CDR2: SEHNR, FQNEAQ (reference sequence). DNA for the CDR3: TGTGCCAGCAGCAAACAGGAGGGTACTGAAGCTTTCTTT. Its translation is CASSKQEGTEAFF.

This chain uses TRBV11-2 with TRBJ1-4; D may be TRBD1 (6 bases). The V end lost 4 bases, the J end lost 7 bases, and 16 bases lay between the germline ends. CDR3 size: 15 residues. Germline V CDR1 and CDR2: SGHAT, FQNNGV. The CDR3 sequence is CASSSLGTRGEKLFF. CDR3 DNA: TGTGCCAGCAGCTCCCTGGGGACCAGGGGTGAAAAACTGTTTTTT.

For this clone: At the DNA level, this CDR3 is encoded by other sequences in the same sample as well. The chain is built from TRBV5-5 and TRBJ2-3; D uncertain. This CDR3 has 15 residues. V was pared by 3 bases and J by 0 bases, with 11 bases between. Germline V lookup: CDR1 SGHKS, CDR2 YYEKEE (reference sequence). CDR3 sequence reads: CASSSLLASTDTQYF. CDR3 DNA: TGTGCCAGCAGCTCTCTATTAGCTAGCACAGATACGCAGTATTTT.

V and J are TRBV4-1 and TRBJ1-2, with a weak D call TRBD1 (6 bases). The CDR3 is 12 amino acids. The V and J ends lost 2 bases and 7 bases respectively, with 8 bases between them. Per the germline V gene, CDR1 is MGHRA and CDR2 is YSYEKL. Here the CDR3 DNA reads TGCGCCAGCAGCCAAAACAGGGTTGGCTACACCTTC. Residues: CASSQNRVGYTF.

The rearrangement uses TRBV18 and TRBJ1-5, with TRBD1 matching over 7 bases. The length of the CDR3 is 18 residues. The junction had 11 bases not matched to a gene; V was cut back by 3 bases and J by 0 bases. Germline values: CDR1 KGHSH, CDR2 LQKENI. In DNA, the CDR3 is TGTGCCAGCTCACCTTACAGGGGCACCTTTTATAGCAATCAGCCCCAGCATTTT. It encodes CASSPYRGTFYSNQPQHF. The full variable domain, in which reference TRBV18 and TRBJ1-5 provide the parts outside the CDR3, is NAGVMQNPRHLVRRRGQEARLRCSPMKGHSHVYWYRQLPEEGLKFMVYLQKENIIDESGMPKERFSAEFPKEGPSILRIQQVVRGDSAAYFCASSPYRGTFYSNQPQHFGDGTRLSIL.

CDR3 sequence reads: CASSHDKDSLEQFF. The CDR3 DNA follows: TGTGCCAGCAGCCATGATAAAGACTCACTTGAGCAGTTCTTC. The chain joins TRBV4-2 to TRBJ2-1; D ambiguous. The CDR3 is 14 amino acids. CDR1 is LGHNA and CDR2 is YNFKEQ in the germline V gene. Trimming removed 3 bases at V and 9 bases at J, with 15 bases between.

This chain uses TRBV19 with TRBJ1-1; D is perhaps TRBD1 (5 bases). The germline V gene encodes CDR1 LNHDA and CDR2 SQIVND (reference sequence). Trimming removed 3 bases at V and 3 bases at J, with 20 bases between. This CDR3 has 17 amino acids. The DNA for the CDR3 is TGTGCCAGTAGTATGTATTTCTCAGGCCAGGGTGACACTGAAGCTTTCTTT. This translates into CASSMYFSGQGDTEAFF.